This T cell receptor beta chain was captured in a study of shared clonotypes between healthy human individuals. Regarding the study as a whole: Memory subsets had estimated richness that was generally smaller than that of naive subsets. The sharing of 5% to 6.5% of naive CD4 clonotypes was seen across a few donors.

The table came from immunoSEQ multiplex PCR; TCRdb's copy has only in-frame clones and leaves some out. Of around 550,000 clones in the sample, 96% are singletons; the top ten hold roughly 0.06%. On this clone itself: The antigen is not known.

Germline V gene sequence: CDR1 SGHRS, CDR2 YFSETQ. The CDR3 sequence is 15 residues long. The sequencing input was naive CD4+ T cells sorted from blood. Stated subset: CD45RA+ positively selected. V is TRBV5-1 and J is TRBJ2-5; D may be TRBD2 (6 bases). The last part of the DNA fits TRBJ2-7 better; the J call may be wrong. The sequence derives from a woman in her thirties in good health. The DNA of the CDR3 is TGCGCCAGCAGCTACCGAACTAGCAGCAACTACGAGCAGTACTTC. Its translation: CASSYRTSSNYEQYF.